The entry below gives a single T cell receptor (beta chain) sequence along with its context. These data belong to a study of cytomegalovirus exposure and HLA in healthy donors. The germline V gene has CDR1 SGHTA and CDR2 FQGNSA. The CDR3 consists of 14 residues. V shed 5 bases, J shed 1 base, and the junction held 3 bases outside the gene matches. The method was immunoSEQ multiplex PCR; TCRdb's version includes in-frame clones alone and lacks a portion of them. The data contain 100,000 to 120,000 clones, 70% to 90% of them singletons. The V call is TRBV7-2, the J call TRBJ2-7, with 9 bases aligning to TRBD1. The specimen was PBMCs. The source is a woman in her 30s in good health and CMV-seropositive. In DNA, the CDR3 is TGTGCCAGCAGCCGACAGGGGGAATCCTACGAGCAGTACTTC. Translation: CASSRQGESYEQYF.